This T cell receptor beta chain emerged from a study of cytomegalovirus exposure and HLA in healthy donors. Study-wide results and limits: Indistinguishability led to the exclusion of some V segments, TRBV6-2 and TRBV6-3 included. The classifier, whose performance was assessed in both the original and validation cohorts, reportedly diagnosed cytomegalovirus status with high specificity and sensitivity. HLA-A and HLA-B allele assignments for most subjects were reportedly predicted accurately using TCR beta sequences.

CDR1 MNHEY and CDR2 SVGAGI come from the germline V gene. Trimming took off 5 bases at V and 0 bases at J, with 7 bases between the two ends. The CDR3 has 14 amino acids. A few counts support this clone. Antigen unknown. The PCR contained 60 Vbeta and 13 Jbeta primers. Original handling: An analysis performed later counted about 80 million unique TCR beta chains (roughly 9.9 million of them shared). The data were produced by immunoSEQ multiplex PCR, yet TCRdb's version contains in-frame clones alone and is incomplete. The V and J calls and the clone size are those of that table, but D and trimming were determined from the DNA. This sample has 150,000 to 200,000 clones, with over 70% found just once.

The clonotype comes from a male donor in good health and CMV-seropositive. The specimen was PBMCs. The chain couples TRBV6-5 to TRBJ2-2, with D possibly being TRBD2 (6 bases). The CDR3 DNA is TGTGCCAGCAGTACTAGCCCGAACACCGGGGAGCTGTTTTTT. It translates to CASSTSPNTGELFF.